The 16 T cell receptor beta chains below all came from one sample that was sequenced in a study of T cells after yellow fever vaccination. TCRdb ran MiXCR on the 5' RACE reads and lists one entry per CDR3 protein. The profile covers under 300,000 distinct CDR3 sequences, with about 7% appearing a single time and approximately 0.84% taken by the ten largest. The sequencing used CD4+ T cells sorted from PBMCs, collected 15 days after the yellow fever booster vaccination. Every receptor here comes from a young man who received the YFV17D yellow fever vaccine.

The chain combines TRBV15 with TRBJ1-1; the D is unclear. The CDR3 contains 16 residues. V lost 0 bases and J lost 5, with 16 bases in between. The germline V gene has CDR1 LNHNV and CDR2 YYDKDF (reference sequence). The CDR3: CATSRDLIPSGTEAFF. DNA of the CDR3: TGTGCCACCAGCAGAGATCTAATCCCTTCCGGGACTGAAGCTTTCTTT.

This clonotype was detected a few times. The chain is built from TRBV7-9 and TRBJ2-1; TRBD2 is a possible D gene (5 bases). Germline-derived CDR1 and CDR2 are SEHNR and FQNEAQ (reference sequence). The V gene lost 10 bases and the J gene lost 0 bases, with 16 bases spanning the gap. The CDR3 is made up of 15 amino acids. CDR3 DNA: TGTGCCACCCTCCTTAGCGCGAGCTCCTACAATGAGCAGTTCTTC. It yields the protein CATLLSASSYNEQFF.

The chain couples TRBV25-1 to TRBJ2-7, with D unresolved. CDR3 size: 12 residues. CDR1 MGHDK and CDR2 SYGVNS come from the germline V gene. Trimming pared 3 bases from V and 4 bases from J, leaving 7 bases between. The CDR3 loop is CASSDLGYEQYF. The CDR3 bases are TGTGCCAGCAGTGACTTAGGGTACGAGCAGTACTTC.

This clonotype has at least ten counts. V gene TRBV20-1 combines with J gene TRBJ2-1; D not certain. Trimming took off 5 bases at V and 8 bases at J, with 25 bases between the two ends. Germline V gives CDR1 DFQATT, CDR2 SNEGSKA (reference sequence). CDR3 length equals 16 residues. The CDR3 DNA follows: TGCAGTGCTGCGAACCGTTTGTCCCGACGTTTAGATGAGCAGTTCTTC. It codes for CSAANRLSRRLDEQFF.

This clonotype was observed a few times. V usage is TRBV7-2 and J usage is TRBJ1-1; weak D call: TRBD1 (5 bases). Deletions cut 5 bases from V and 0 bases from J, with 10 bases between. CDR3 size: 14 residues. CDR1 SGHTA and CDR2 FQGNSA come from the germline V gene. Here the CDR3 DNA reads TGTGCCAGCAGCCCATGGGACCTGAACACTGAAGCTTTCTTT. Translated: CASSPWDLNTEAFF.

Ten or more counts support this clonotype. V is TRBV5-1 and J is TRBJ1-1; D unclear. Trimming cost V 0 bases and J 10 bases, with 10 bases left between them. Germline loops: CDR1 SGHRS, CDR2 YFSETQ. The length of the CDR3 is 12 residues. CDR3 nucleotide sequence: TGCGCCAGCAGCTTGGGCAGCTTGCCAGCTTTCTTT. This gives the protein CASSLGSLPAFF.

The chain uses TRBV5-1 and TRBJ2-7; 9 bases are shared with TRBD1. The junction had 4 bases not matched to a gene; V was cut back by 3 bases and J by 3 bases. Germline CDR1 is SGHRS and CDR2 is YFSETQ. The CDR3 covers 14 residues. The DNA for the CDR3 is TGCGCCAGCAGCTCTCCGGGACAGGGCTACGAGCAGTACTTC. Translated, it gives CASSSPGQGYEQYF.

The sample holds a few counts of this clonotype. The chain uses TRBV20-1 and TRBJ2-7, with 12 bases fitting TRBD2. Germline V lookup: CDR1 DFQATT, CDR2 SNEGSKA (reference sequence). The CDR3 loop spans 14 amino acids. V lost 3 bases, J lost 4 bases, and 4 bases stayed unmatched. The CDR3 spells CSASLTSGSYEQYF. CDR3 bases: TGCAGTGCTAGTCTGACTAGCGGGAGTTACGAGCAGTACTTC.

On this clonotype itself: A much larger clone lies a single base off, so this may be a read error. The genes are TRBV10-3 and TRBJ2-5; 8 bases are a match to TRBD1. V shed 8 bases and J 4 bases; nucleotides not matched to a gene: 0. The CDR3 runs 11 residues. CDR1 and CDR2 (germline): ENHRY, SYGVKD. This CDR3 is CAIGQGETQYF. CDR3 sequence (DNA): TGTGCCATCGGACAGGGAGAGACCCAGTACTTC.

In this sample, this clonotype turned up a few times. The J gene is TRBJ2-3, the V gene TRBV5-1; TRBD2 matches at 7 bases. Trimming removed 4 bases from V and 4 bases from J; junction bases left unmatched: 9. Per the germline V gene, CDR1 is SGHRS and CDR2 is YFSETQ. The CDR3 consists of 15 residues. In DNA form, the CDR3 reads TGCGCCAGCAGCCTATCGACTAGCAGCCCAGATACGCAGTATTTT. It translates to CASSLSTSSPDTQYF.

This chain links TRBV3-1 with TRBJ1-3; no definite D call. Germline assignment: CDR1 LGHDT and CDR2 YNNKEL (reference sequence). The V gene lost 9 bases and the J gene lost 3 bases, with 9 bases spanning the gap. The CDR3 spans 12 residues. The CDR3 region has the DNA TGTGCCAGTGGCGCTCTTGGAAACACCATATATTTT. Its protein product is CASGALGNTIYF.

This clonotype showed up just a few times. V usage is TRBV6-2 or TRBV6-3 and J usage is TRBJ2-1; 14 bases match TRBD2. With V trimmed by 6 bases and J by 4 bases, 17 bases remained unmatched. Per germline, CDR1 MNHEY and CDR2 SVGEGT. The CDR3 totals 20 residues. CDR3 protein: CASRGTSGRSDTGRYNEQFF. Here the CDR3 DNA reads TGTGCCAGCAGAGGGACTAGCGGGAGATCCGATACAGGTCGATACAATGAGCAGTTCTTC.

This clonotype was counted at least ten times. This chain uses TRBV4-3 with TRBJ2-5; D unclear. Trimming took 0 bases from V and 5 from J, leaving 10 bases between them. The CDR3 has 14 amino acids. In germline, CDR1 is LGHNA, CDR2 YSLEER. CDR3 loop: CASSQEKGWETQYF. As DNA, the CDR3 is TGCGCCAGCAGCCAAGAGAAGGGCTGGGAGACCCAGTACTTC.

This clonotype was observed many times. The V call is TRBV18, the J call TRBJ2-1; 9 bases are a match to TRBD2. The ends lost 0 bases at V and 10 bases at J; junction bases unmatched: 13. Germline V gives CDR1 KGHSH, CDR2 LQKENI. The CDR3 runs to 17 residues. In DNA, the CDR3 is TGTGCCAGCTCACCACCATCAGCGGGAGGCGGAAAGTGGGAGCAGTTCTTC. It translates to CASSPPSAGGGKWEQFF.

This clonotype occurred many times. The DNA of the CDR3 is TGCAGTGCTATAGGGACTAGCGGGACTCAAGAGACCCAGTACTTC. Translating it yields CSAIGTSGTQETQYF. The V and J genes are TRBV20-1 and TRBJ2-5; 13 nucleotides agree with TRBD2. The junction had 4 bases not matched to a gene; V was cut back by 4 bases and J by 2 bases. The CDR3 runs to 15 residues. Per germline, CDR1 DFQATT and CDR2 SNEGSKA (reference sequence).

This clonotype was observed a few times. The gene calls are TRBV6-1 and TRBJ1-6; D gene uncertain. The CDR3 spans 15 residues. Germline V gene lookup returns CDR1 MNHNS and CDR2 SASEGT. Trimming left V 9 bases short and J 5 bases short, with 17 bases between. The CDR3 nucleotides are TGTGCCAGGGGGAGAGGACTCCCGAATAATTCACCCCTCCACTTT. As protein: CARGRGLPNNSPLHF.